The 24 T cell receptor beta chains below come from one sample, sequenced in a study of naive and memory T cell subsets. Amplification of ligated cDNA took four PCR rounds with SP2 and nested alpha and beta constant primers. TCRdb analysed the 5' RACE reads with MiXCR anew, one entry per CDR3 protein. The sample comprises roughly 62,000 distinct CDR3 sequences, roughly 8.1% of which are singletons, and under 25% rests with the top ten. The library had UMIs added by 3' ligation of an oligonucleotide to TCR cDNA. The receptors originated from a female donor in good health.

The gene calls are TRBV20-1 and TRBJ1-2; D ambiguous. This CDR3 spans 13 amino acids. The V end was cut by 3 bases, the J end by 4 bases, with 12 bases between. Germline V CDR1 and CDR2: DFQATT, SNEGSKA (reference sequence). CDR3 DNA sequence: TGCAGTGCTAGTCGGGGTTGGGGCTATGGCTACACCTTC. Translated: CSASRGWGYGYTF.

This clonotype appeared many times. CDR3 sequence (DNA): TGTGCCAGCAGTTCCGGGCCGAATGAAAAACTGTTTTTT. It is translated as CASSSGPNEKLFF. V is TRBV13 and J is TRBJ1-4, with D unclear. This CDR3 has 13 residues. The germline V gene encodes CDR1 PRHDT and CDR2 FYEKMQ (reference sequence). Trimming took off 6 bases at V and 5 bases at J, with 10 bases between the two ends. Looking up the rest from reference TRBV13 and TRBJ1-4 gives the full variable domain: AAGVIQSPRHLIKEKRETATLKCYPIPRHDTVYWYQQGPGQDPQFLISFYEKMQSDKGSIPDRFSAQQFSDYHSELNMSSLELGDSALYFCASSSGPNEKLFFGSGTQLSVL.

This sequence joins TRBV12-3 or TRBV12-4 and TRBJ2-1, with D maybe TRBD2 (6 bases). Trimming took 5 bases from V and 0 from J, leaving 8 bases between them. CDR3 length equals 14 residues. The CDR3 DNA reads as TGTGCCAGCAGTGACGGGGGCTCCTACAATGAGCAGTTCTTC. This encodes CASSDGGSYNEQFF.

This clonotype has only a few counts. The chain employs TRBV9 and TRBJ2-1, with 16 bases fitting TRBD2. The V segment lost 3 bases and the J segment 9 bases; nucleotides outside the gene matches: 6. This CDR3 is built from 16 residues. CDR1 is SGDLS and CDR2 is YYNGEE in the germline V gene. DNA of the CDR3: TGTGCCAGCAGCGGGGGGACTAGCGGGAGGGCGGGTGAGCAGTTCTTC. It yields the protein CASSGGTSGRAGEQFF.

J is TRBJ2-3 and V is TRBV27; tentative D call: TRBD1 (5 bases). Germline V gene lookup returns CDR1 MNHEY and CDR2 SMNVEV (reference sequence). V was clipped by 3 bases and J by 2 bases, with 9 bases between them. The CDR3 sequence is 14 residues long. Here the CDR3 DNA reads TGTGCCAGCAGTTTTCAACAGGCCACAGATACGCAGTATTTT. This codes for CASSFQQATDTQYF.

The table lists this clonotype with many counts. The rearrangement uses TRBV29-1 and TRBJ2-3; D might be TRBD2 (6 bases). In germline, CDR1 is SQVTM, CDR2 ANQGSEA. Trimming removed 3 bases at V and 2 bases at J, with 15 bases between. The CDR3 is made up of 15 amino acids. This CDR3 reads CSVEGGGLPTDTQYF. Written as DNA, the CDR3 is TGCAGCGTTGAGGGGGGAGGCCTACCCACAGATACGCAGTATTTT.

This clonotype showed up just a few times. This chain uses TRBV9 with TRBJ2-3; TRBD1 matches 10 bases. J was trimmed by 1 base and V by 0 bases; bases with no gene match: 2. This CDR3 contains 16 residues. CDR1 SGDLS and CDR2 YYNGEE come from the germline V gene. The CDR3 nucleotides read TGTGCCAGCAGCGTAGGACAGGGGGCAGGCACAGATACGCAGTATTTT. The encoded protein is CASSVGQGAGTDTQYF.

Ten or more counts support this clonotype. The V call is TRBV20-1, the J call TRBJ2-1; D is perhaps TRBD1 (5 bases). This CDR3 comprises 15 residues. Germline V lookup: CDR1 DFQATT, CDR2 SNEGSKA (reference sequence). V dropped 1 base and J dropped 3 bases, with 13 bases sitting between them. DNA for the CDR3: TGCAGTGCTAGAGGGGGCGCAACGCTCTACAATGAGCAGTTCTTC. It yields the protein CSARGGATLYNEQFF.

At least ten counts were recorded for this clonotype. The chain joins TRBV29-1 to TRBJ1-3; the D is unclear. The germline V and J ends were trimmed by 0 bases and 5 bases, with 2 bases remaining between them. Germline values: CDR1 SQVTM, CDR2 ANQGSEA. There are 11 residues in the CDR3. As DNA, the CDR3 is TGCAGCGTTGAAGATAGAAACACCATATATTTT. Protein sequence: CSVEDRNTIYF.

The chain is built from TRBV6-1 and TRBJ2-5; TRBD1 matches 8 bases. Germline CDR1 MNHNS, CDR2 SASEGT. V gave up 6 bases and J gave up 3 bases; unmatched junction bases: 6. This CDR3 has 14 amino acids. The CDR3 sequence: CASRTGAHEETQYF. For the CDR3, the DNA is TGTGCCAGCAGGACAGGGGCCCATGAAGAGACCCAGTACTTC.

This clonotype was counted at least ten times. The chain couples TRBV7-3 to TRBJ2-6; D could derive from TRBD1 or TRBD2 (6 bases each). Germline V gene data show CDR1 as SGHTA and CDR2 as FQGTGA. The CDR3 is made up of 17 amino acids. V lost 2 bases and J 1 base, leaving 12 bases between the germline ends. CDR3 residues: CASSLSGAPSGANVLTF. CDR3 sequence (DNA): TGTGCCAGCAGCTTATCGGGGGCACCTTCTGGGGCCAACGTCCTGACTTTC.

This clonotype was observed a handful of times. The rearrangement uses TRBV7-9 and TRBJ2-7, with D uncertain. Trimming stripped 5 bases from V and 3 bases from J, with 14 bases between. CDR1 SEHNR and CDR2 FQNEAQ come from the germline V gene (reference sequence). The CDR3 extends over 14 amino acids. CDR3 nucleotides: TGTGCCAGCAGCCCAGACCGGGCCCGCTACGAGCAGTACTTC. Encoded protein: CASSPDRARYEQYF.

This clonotype came up many times. The chain recombines TRBV3-1 with TRBJ2-1, with 14 bases matching TRBD2. Trimming took 1 base from V and 9 from J; bases not matched to a gene: 5. In germline, CDR1 is LGHDT, CDR2 YNNKEL (reference sequence). The CDR3 sequence is 16 residues long. The CDR3 loop is CASSQGLAGGPGEQFF. The CDR3 region has the DNA TGTGCCAGCAGCCAAGGACTAGCGGGAGGGCCGGGTGAGCAGTTCTTC.

This clonotype was counted a few times. The V call is TRBV27, the J call TRBJ2-7; the match to TRBD2 covers 13 bases. The CDR3 has 14 residues. Germline values: CDR1 MNHEY, CDR2 SMNVEV (reference sequence). J was trimmed by 7 bases and V by 5 bases; bases with no gene match: 5. The CDR3 sequence: CASSPGLAGFEQYF. The CDR3 DNA sequence: TGTGCCAGCAGTCCGGGACTAGCGGGGTTTGAGCAGTACTTC.

This clonotype was observed at least ten times. The V and J genes are TRBV7-3 and TRBJ1-1; no clear D gene. CDR1 is SGHTA, CDR2 FQGTGA, per germline. Deletions cut 4 bases from V and 1 base from J, with 10 bases between. The length of the CDR3 is 14 residues. The CDR3 is CASSSGRKNTEAFF. DNA of the CDR3: TGTGCCAGCAGCTCCGGACGAAAGAACACTGAAGCTTTCTTT.

The chain uses TRBV20-1 and TRBJ2-2; perhaps TRBD1 as D (5 bases). Trimming took off 6 bases at V and 7 bases at J, with 18 bases between the two ends. Germline CDR1 DFQATT, CDR2 SNEGSKA (reference sequence). The CDR3 is 14 residues long. The CDR3 DNA reads TGCAGTGCGTCAAGGGGAAGCGACAACGGGGAGCTGTTTTTT. It codes for CSASRGSDNGELFF.

This clonotype was counted only a few times. V is TRBV28 and J is TRBJ2-7, with 7 bases identical to TRBD2. The CDR3 has 16 amino acids. The germline CDR1 and CDR2 sequences are MDHEN and SYDVKM. Trimming cost V 6 bases and J 4 bases; bases outside gene matches: 15. CDR3 sequence reads: CASSPPNQREIYEQYF. CDR3 DNA sequence: TGTGCCAGCAGCCCGCCGAACCAGCGGGAAATTTACGAGCAGTACTTC.

This clonotype was picked up a small number of times. The chain links TRBV7-3 to TRBJ1-1; tentatively, D is TRBD1 (5 bases). The CDR3 runs 15 residues. Between the trimmed V and J ends, which lost 1 base and 4 bases, there was a span of 13 bases. The V gene's germline CDR1 is SGHTA and CDR2 FQGTGA. This CDR3 reads CASSLRSGRVTEAFF. DNA of the CDR3: TGTGCCAGCAGCTTAAGGTCCGGCAGGGTCACTGAAGCTTTCTTT.

V gene TRBV19 combines with J gene TRBJ2-5; D might be TRBD2 (5 bases). CDR3 size: 13 residues. Germline CDR1 LNHDA, CDR2 SQIVND (reference sequence). The germline V and J ends were trimmed by 7 bases and 1 base, with 10 bases remaining between them. In nucleotides, the CDR3 is TGTGCCAGTACCACGAGCGGCCAAGAGACCCAGTACTTC. It specifies CASTTSGQETQYF.

This clonotype was counted a few times. CDR3 nucleotide sequence: TGCGCCAGCAGCTTGACCGAGTTAAGGTACCACCGAAGTGAGGGTGCGTTCTTC. As protein: CASSLTELRYHRSEGAFF. The V and J genes are TRBV5-1 and TRBJ2-1; TRBD2 might be the D (5 bases). Looked up from germline, CDR1 is SGHRS and CDR2 is YFSETQ. The length of the CDR3 is 18 residues. V was clipped by 1 base and J by 15 bases, with 32 bases between them.

This clonotype showed up just a few times. The chain links TRBV7-9 to TRBJ1-1; D possibly corresponds to TRBD1 (5 bases). V gave up 3 bases and J gave up 3 bases, with 17 bases separating them. From germline, CDR1 is SEHNR and CDR2 FQNEAQ (reference sequence). The CDR3 spans 16 residues. The CDR3 region is CASSFGGQGGDTEAFF. CDR3 sequence (DNA): TGTGCCAGCAGCTTTGGCGGGCAGGGAGGGGACACTGAAGCTTTCTTT.

This rearrangement joins TRBV28 to TRBJ2-3; TRBD1 matches at 10 bases. CDR1 and CDR2 from the germline V gene are MDHEN and SYDVKM. The CDR3 is made up of 14 amino acids. V dropped 8 bases and J dropped 3; count of bases not matched to a gene: 5. CDR3 DNA sequence: TGTGCCAGCGAGACGGGACAGGGGACAGATACGCAGTATTTT. This codes for CASETGQGTDTQYF.

This clonotype was detected ten times or more. The genes are TRBV5-1 and TRBJ2-5; D is possibly TRBD2 (6 bases). This CDR3 has 13 amino acids. V shed 4 bases and J shed 6 bases, with 13 bases lying between them. Germline CDR1 reads SGHRS; CDR2 reads YFSETQ. The CDR3 sequence is CASSRDLEQTQYF. CDR3 bases: TGCGCCAGCAGCCGGGACTTAGAGCAGACCCAGTACTTC.

The V and J genes are TRBV2 and TRBJ2-2, with 9 bases lining up with TRBD1. This CDR3 spans 15 amino acids. Per the germline V gene, CDR1 is SNHLY and CDR2 is FYNNEI. The junction had 8 bases not matched to a gene; V was cut back by 6 bases and J by 6 bases. The CDR3 nucleotides read TGTGCCAGCAGCGACGACAGGGGGTGGTCCGGGGAGCTGTTTTTT. Amino acid sequence: CASSDDRGWSGELFF.